Sequencing of this T cell receptor (beta chain) was carried out in a study of identical twins. Trimming cost V 6 bases and J 2 bases, with 11 bases left between them. The CDR3 extends over 13 amino acids. Germline V lookup: CDR1 MNHEY, CDR2 SVGEGT. This clonotype showed up just a few times. TCRdb re-derived calls from the 5' RACE reads in MiXCR, one entry per CDR3 protein. This sample yields roughly 540,000 distinct CDR3 sequences, of which approximately 22% are seen a single time; 0.91% belongs to the top ten. A further study also used this sample, focusing on T cells expressing NK-cell markers.

This chain uses TRBV6-2 or TRBV6-3 with TRBJ2-7; either TRBD1 or TRBD2 may supply D (5 bases each). The sequencing sample was made of CD4+ T cells sorted from blood. The receptor comes from a woman under 30 in good health. The CDR3 is CASRGDRTYEQYF. The CDR3 DNA follows: TGTGCCAGCAGGGGAGACAGAACCTACGAGCAGTACTTC.